This passage covers 22 T cell receptor beta chains from one sample sequenced in a study of identical twins. Each CDR3 protein gets one entry after TCRdb re-called the 5' RACE reads with MiXCR. This sample carries under 300,000 distinct CDR3 sequences, about 12% of them seen once, and the ten largest clones take roughly 4%. The same specimen was also included in a second study, on yellow fever vaccine responses in identical twins.

Sequences were obtained from memory (CD45RO+) T cells sorted from blood. The origin of the receptors is a woman aged 18-35 years in good health.

V and J are TRBV11-3 and TRBJ2-3, with D possibly matching TRBD2 (5 bases). V lost 1 base and J 6 bases, leaving 17 bases between the germline ends. The germline V gene encodes CDR1 SGHNT and CDR2 YENEEA. The CDR3 extends over 16 amino acids. For the CDR3, the DNA is TGTGCCAGCAGCTTAGGTAGAGGAACGGGATTCGATACGCAGTATTTT. The encoded protein is CASSLGRGTGFDTQYF.

The chain employs TRBV20-1 and TRBJ2-7; 8 bases align to TRBD2. This CDR3 is built from 14 residues. The V gene's germline CDR1 is DFQATT and CDR2 SNEGSKA (reference sequence). V was clipped by 2 bases and J by 1 base; unmatched bases: 4. Written as DNA, the CDR3 is TGCAGTGCTAGAAAACTAGCGGAGTCCTACGAGCAGTACTTC. Amino acids: CSARKLAESYEQYF.

The chain recombines TRBV3-1 with TRBJ1-2; D is undetermined. Germline-derived CDR1 and CDR2 are LGHDT and YNNKEL (reference sequence). The CDR3 totals 15 residues. V was trimmed by 4 bases and J by 8 bases, leaving 20 bases between them. The CDR3 is CASSPLDSSVAGYTF. CDR3 nucleotides: TGTGCCAGCAGCCCCCTTGATTCAAGTGTAGCAGGCTACACCTTC.

J is TRBJ2-7 and V is TRBV20-1; D may be TRBD1 (6 bases). The CDR3 has 15 amino acids. Trimming removed 6 bases at V and 4 bases at J, with 22 bases between. Germline assignment: CDR1 DFQATT and CDR2 SNEGSKA (reference sequence). In DNA form, the CDR3 reads TGCAGTGCGTATACAGGGCAACGCATTGGGTACGAGCAGTACTTC. This gives the protein CSAYTGQRIGYEQYF.

At least ten counts were recorded for this clonotype. A junction end diverges from the germline sequence, so it may reflect a read error. This sequence joins TRBV7-7 and TRBJ2-5; no reliable D call. The CDR3 is 12 amino acids. Germline CDR1 reads SSHAT; CDR2 reads FNYEAQ (reference sequence). For the CDR3, the DNA is TGTGCTAGCAGCCCAGGCCCGGAGACCCAGTACTTC. It codes for CASSPGPETQYF.

The V call is TRBV19, the J call TRBJ2-1; 11 nucleotides agree with TRBD2. Germline V gene data show CDR1 as LNHDA and CDR2 as SQIVND (reference sequence). The V and J ends lost 3 bases and 8 bases, in that order; junction bases with no gene match: 3. CDR3 length: 14 amino acids. The CDR3 coding sequence is TGTGCCAGTAGTATCGGGACTAGCGGTTATGAGCAGTTCTTC. This encodes CASSIGTSGYEQFF. Complete variable domain (other parts from reference TRBV19 and TRBJ2-1): DGGITQSPKYLFRKEGQNVTLSCEQNLNHDAMYWYRQDPGQGLRLIYYSQIVNDFQKGDIAEGYSVSREKKESFPLTVTSAQKNPTAFYLCASSIGTSGYEQFFGPGTRLTVL.

This clonotype was seen repeatedly, ten times or more. Germline is not matched at one junction end, which may reflect a read error. The chain employs TRBV18 and TRBJ2-5; D is ambiguous. The germline V gene has CDR1 KGHSH and CDR2 LQKENI. CDR3 size: 12 residues. In nucleotides, the CDR3 is TGCGCCAGCAGCCCGTACCAAGAGACCCAGTACTTC. It is translated as CASSPYQETQYF.

This clonotype was counted a few times. This chain's CDR3 is CASSLRGQQEQYF. The CDR3 DNA is TGTGCCAGCAGCTTACGAGGACAGCAGGAGCAGTACTTC. J is TRBJ2-7 and V is TRBV7-6; D possibly corresponds to TRBD1 (6 bases). CDR3 length: 13 amino acids. The ends were cut back, 2 bases at V and 7 bases at J, with 12 bases in the middle. Germline-derived CDR1 and CDR2 are SGHVS and FNYEAQ.

This clonotype was detected a few times. This chain uses TRBV5-1 with TRBJ2-7; a weak D match, TRBD2 (6 bases). The germline gives CDR1 SGHRS, CDR2 YFSETQ. V lost 0 bases to trimming and J lost 3 bases, with 10 bases between them. The CDR3 loop spans 14 amino acids. The CDR3 DNA is TGCGCCAGCAGCTTGGCGGGACTTAACTACGAGCAGTACTTC. This encodes CASSLAGLNYEQYF. Looking up the rest from reference TRBV5-1 and TRBJ2-7 gives the full variable domain: KAGVTQTPRYLIKTRGQQVTLSCSPISGHRSVSWYQQTPGQGLQFLFEYFSETQRNKGNFPGRFSGRQFSNSRSEMNVSTLELGDSALYLCASSLAGLNYEQYFGPGTRLTVT.

The V and J genes are TRBV5-6 and TRBJ2-3; 8 bases line up with TRBD1. CDR3 length equals 15 residues. With 0 bases clipped from V and 9 bases from J, the junction kept 9 bases outside the gene matches. Per the germline V gene, CDR1 is SGHDT and CDR2 is YYEEEE. The DNA of the CDR3 is TGTGCCAGCAGCTTGGTTGGGACAGGTCCTTCAACGCAGTATTTT. It translates to CASSLVGTGPSTQYF. Using reference TRBV5-6 and TRBJ2-3 for the parts outside the CDR3, the full variable domain is DAGVTQSPTHLIKTRGQQVTLRCSPKSGHDTVSWYQQALGQGPQFIFQYYEEEERQRGNFPDRFSGHQFPNYSSELNVNALLLGDSALYLCASSLVGTGPSTQYFGPGTRLTVL.

This clonotype was seen many times. The chain employs TRBV10-3 and TRBJ2-3; TRBD2 aligns across 7 bases. The CDR3 loop spans 18 amino acids. Germline V lookup: CDR1 ENHRY, CDR2 SYGVKD. Losses at the gene ends were 4 bases for V and 0 bases for J; bases not matched to a gene: 13. CDR3 sequence reads: CAISAGLGLAESTDTQYF. CDR3 DNA sequence: TGTGCCATCAGTGCCGGGTTGGGTCTAGCGGAAAGCACAGATACGCAGTATTTT.

This clonotype appeared many times. The chain recombines TRBV25-1 with TRBJ2-2; TRBD2 matches 7 bases. The CDR3 length is 16 residues. The V segment lost 3 bases and the J segment 6 bases; nucleotides outside the gene matches: 10. From germline, CDR1 is MGHDK and CDR2 SYGVNS. The CDR3 loop is CASSDPTRAGSGELFF. As DNA, the CDR3 is TGTGCCAGCAGTGATCCAACCCGAGCGGGGTCCGGGGAGCTGTTTTTT.

The chain is built from TRBV28 and TRBJ1-1; perhaps TRBD1 as D (5 bases). From germline, CDR1 is MDHEN and CDR2 SYDVKM. This CDR3 region has 12 residues. Deletions cut 6 bases from V and 4 bases from J, with 9 bases between. CDR3 in amino acids: CASSEGTTEAFF. The CDR3 coding sequence is TGTGCCAGCAGCGAAGGGACCACTGAAGCTTTCTTT.

The J gene is TRBJ2-2, the V gene TRBV15, with TRBD2 identical over 7 bases. Germline V gene data show CDR1 as LNHNV and CDR2 as YYDKDF (reference sequence). The V segment lost 1 base and the J segment 6 bases; nucleotides outside the gene matches: 5. The CDR3 consists of 15 residues. Here the CDR3 reads CATSRGGSPPGELFF. The CDR3 nucleotides read TGTGCCACCAGCAGAGGCGGGAGTCCACCCGGGGAGCTGTTTTTT. The entire variable domain, with the rest obtained from reference TRBV15 and TRBJ2-2, is as follows: DAMVIQNPRYQVTQFGKPVTLSCSQTLNHNVMYWYQQKSSQAPKLLFHYYDKDFNNEADTPDNFQSRRPNTSFCFLDIRSPGLGDTAMYLCATSRGGSPPGELFFGEGSRLTVL.

In its sample, this clonotype was seen many times. V and J are TRBV5-6 and TRBJ2-7; 8 positions match TRBD1. From germline, CDR1 is SGHDT and CDR2 YYEEEE. The length of the CDR3 is 16 residues. V gave up 4 bases and J gave up 2 bases; unmatched junction bases: 11. CDR3 sequence reads: CASSLFPGQEAYEQYF. Here the CDR3 DNA reads TGTGCCAGCAGCCTGTTTCCGGGACAGGAGGCCTACGAGCAGTACTTC.

This clonotype occurred a few times. J is TRBJ2-7 and V is TRBV20-1; D might be TRBD1 or TRBD2, each matching 5 bases. The V end was cut by 4 bases, the J end by 0 bases, with 19 bases between. The length of the CDR3 is 16 residues. The germline CDR1 and CDR2 sequences are DFQATT and SNEGSKA (reference sequence). Here the CDR3 reads CSANLMGVLNSYEQYF. The CDR3 DNA reads as TGCAGTGCTAACCTCATGGGGGTCCTGAACTCCTACGAGCAGTACTTC.

The J gene is TRBJ2-1, the V gene TRBV4-1, with D perhaps matching TRBD1 or TRBD2 (5 bases each). This CDR3 spans 15 amino acids. Looked up from germline, CDR1 is MGHRA and CDR2 is YSYEKL. Trimming stripped 5 bases from V and 10 bases from J, with 21 bases between. The CDR3: CASSEGLGPRREQFF. CDR3 DNA sequence: TGCGCCAGCAGCGAGGGGTTGGGCCCGCGCAGGGAGCAGTTCTTC.

This clonotype was counted between two and nine times. The V gene is TRBV3-1, the J gene TRBJ2-5; perhaps TRBD2 as D (6 bases). The CDR3 consists of 16 residues. V lost 1 base, J lost 4 bases, and 16 bases lay in between. The germline CDR1 and CDR2 sequences are LGHDT and YNNKEL (reference sequence). Here the CDR3 DNA reads TGTGCCAGCAGCCAAGGGGTTAGCGGTCCATTAGAGACCCAGTACTTC. The encoded protein is CASSQGVSGPLETQYF.

The rearrangement uses TRBV12-3 or TRBV12-4 and TRBJ1-1, with a tentative D call TRBD1 (6 bases). V was cut by 3 bases and J by 11 bases, with 13 bases left in between. CDR3 length: 12 residues. CDR3 sequence (DNA): TGTGCCAGCAGTTTCGGGGGCCCATTGGCTTTCTTT. It translates to CASSFGGPLAFF.

This clonotype occurred a few times. This chain links TRBV27 with TRBJ1-5; D may be TRBD1 (5 bases). The CDR3 loop spans 15 amino acids. Germline V lookup: CDR1 MNHEY, CDR2 SMNVEV (reference sequence). Trimming cost V 5 bases and J 2 bases, with 13 bases left between them. CDR3 protein: CASSIFGGGNQPQHF. CDR3 nucleotide sequence: TGTGCCAGCAGTATCTTTGGGGGTGGCAATCAGCCCCAGCATTTT.

This clonotype was counted between two and nine times. The V and J genes are TRBV6-6 and TRBJ1-6; D possibly corresponds to TRBD1 (6 bases). This CDR3 comprises 13 residues. Germline assignment: CDR1 MNHNY and CDR2 SVGAGI (reference sequence). The V end was cut by 7 bases, the J end by 11 bases, with 15 bases between. The CDR3 here is CASTPGGLTPLHF. The CDR3 DNA sequence: TGTGCCAGCACCCCGGGGGGGCTAACACCCCTCCACTTT.

With regard to this clonotype: The conserved final phenylalanine or tryptophan is absent from the CDR3, which likely points to a read error. The chain has TRBV4-3 and TRBJ2-7; 13 nucleotides match TRBD2. The V segment lost 2 bases and the J segment 2 bases; nucleotides outside the gene matches: 6. The CDR3 loop spans 17 amino acids. CDR1 and CDR2 from the germline V gene are LGHNA and YSLEER. CDR3 DNA: TGCGCCAGCAGCCAACAGATCGGGACTAGCGGGACCTACGAGCAGTACTAC. Translated: CASSQQIGTSGTYEQYY.